The rows below give T cell receptor beta chains drawn from one sample of a study of T cells in Graves' hyperthyroidism and ophthalmopathy. TCRdb processed the multiplex PCR reads anew with MiXCR; each CDR3 protein has one entry. Of 650,000 to 750,000 distinct CDR3 sequences listed, less than 15% are singletons. The material sequenced was blood. These receptors came from a woman aged 18-29 years with Graves' hyperthyroidism. CDR3s include the opening cysteine and the closing phenylalanine or tryptophan. The order of the fields is D gene, V gene, J gene, CDR3 protein. A D gene is named only where the DNA matches it firmly.

>NA|TRBV30|TRBJ2-5
CAWRKASQETQYF
>NA|TRBV7-3|TRBJ2-1
CASSPMGNPYNEQFF
>NA|TRBV30|TRBJ2-7
CAWSVDSGTEQYF
>TRBD1|TRBV28|TRBJ1-2
CASSEGGALEGYTF
>NA|TRBV20-1|TRBJ2-3
CSASPGMDTQYF
>TRBD1|TRBV29-1|TRBJ2-3
CSVEGPGQGAADTQYF
>TRBD2|TRBV11-2|TRBJ2-5
CASSQGLAGGKETQYF
>NA|TRBV27|TRBJ2-2
CASSKTGHRELFF
>TRBD2|TRBV6-5|TRBJ2-1
CASSYGSSGRRGEQFF
>TRBD2|TRBV20-1|TRBJ2-1
CSARVQAGVHYNEQFF
>NA|TRBV29-1|TRBJ2-2
CSVEDGRRNTGELFF
>TRBD2|TRBV6-2/TRBV6-3|TRBJ2-1
CASRDPRGGGWSYNEQFF
>NA|TRBV24-1|TRBJ2-1
CATSDETRAANEQFF
>NA|TRBV30|TRBJ1-3
CAWSTGNTIYF
>NA|TRBV18|TRBJ2-7
CASSPIESSYEQYF
>NA|TRBV2|TRBJ2-7
CASKTDPEQYF
>TRBD2|TRBV28|TRBJ2-3
CVSSLFTSGITDTQYF
>TRBD1|TRBV6-1|TRBJ1-1
CASRTGSLNTEAFF
>NA|TRBV19|TRBJ1-6
CASQTRDPNSPLHF
>NA|TRBV30|TRBJ2-1
CALTFWSSYNEQFF
>NA|TRBV6-1|TRBJ1-2
CAIHTDYNYGYTF
>NA|TRBV20-1|TRBJ2-3
CSARDLGSPFSTDTQYF
>NA|TRBV12-5|TRBJ1-1
CASGLVRGARAEAFF
>NA|TRBV28|TRBJ2-1
CASSFAGFDFNEQFF
>NA|TRBV7-2|TRBJ1-5
CASSLEGGKSAQPQHF
>NA|TRBV19|TRBJ1-1
CASLRGTEAFF
>NA|TRBV6-9|TRBJ1-5
CASSYPRGGNQPQHF
>NA|TRBV13|TRBJ2-1
CASSERMAYNEQFF
>TRBD2|TRBV6-2/TRBV6-3|TRBJ2-7
CASTLAGAVEQYF
>NA|TRBV5-1|TRBJ2-2
CASSKWDTGELFF
>TRBD1|TRBV7-9|TRBJ2-3
CASSPNSGGSDTQYF
>NA|TRBV12-3/TRBV12-4|TRBJ2-5
CASSFGGEETQYF
>NA|TRBV9|TRBJ2-1
CASSVAPRTRSYEQFF
>TRBD2|TRBV28|TRBJ2-1
CASTPSGSSYNEQFF
>NA|TRBV7-9|TRBJ2-7
CASSPRAQLGEQYF
>NA|TRBV30|TRBJ2-7
CAWSKGGRPYEQYF
>NA|TRBV5-5|TRBJ2-2
CASSWQTELNTGELFF
>TRBD1|TRBV30|TRBJ2-7
CASTTGGADNEQYF
>TRBD1|TRBV20-1|TRBJ1-4
CSATEDRGYEKLFF
>NA|TRBV30|TRBJ1-2
CAWEDGGGYTF
>NA|TRBV24-1|TRBJ2-5
CATSEPGTREETQYF
>TRBD1|TRBV29-1|TRBJ2-7
CSVVDYRGSYEQYF
>TRBD2|TRBV12-3/TRBV12-4|TRBJ2-3
CASSQLAGVPDTQYF
>TRBD1|TRBV29-1|TRBJ2-1
CSVENEDRQSYNEQFF
>TRBD1|TRBV29-1|TRBJ1-2
CSGRGGAANYGYTF
>TRBD1|TRBV12-3/TRBV12-4|TRBJ2-2
CASSPTGTEHTGELFF
>TRBD1|TRBV30|TRBJ1-2
CACPERGRGNGYTF
>NA|TRBV27|TRBJ1-1
CASSLFRRGVTEAFF
>NA|TRBV3-1|TRBJ1-2
CASSQDWTYGYTF
>NA|TRBV9|TRBJ2-5
CASSALGGYQETQYF